This T cell receptor beta chain was identified during a study of blood T cell repertoires in COVID-19. At the level of the study: T cells, B-cell-depleted T cells, or PBMCs supplied cDNA or gDNA.

Profiling relied on immunoSEQ multiplex PCR, and the TCRdb table lists in-frame clones only, not all of them. The profile shows about 500,000 clones, around nine tenths of them singletons. This clone occurred once. It was during active infection that Seattle patients were enrolled and then longitudinally followed. Germline V gene sequence: CDR1 SGHDT, CDR2 YYEEEE. V shed 1 base and J shed 3 bases, with 10 bases lying between them. The CDR3 consists of 14 residues. The chain links TRBV5-6 to TRBJ1-1; tentative D call: TRBD1 (6 bases). This clonotype was obtained from a woman between 45 and 60 years old with COVID-19, enrolled during active disease. The specimen sequenced was peripheral blood. The CDR3 is CASSLQGRYTEAFF. DNA of the CDR3: TGTGCCAGCAGCTTGCAGGGGCGGTACACTGAAGCTTTCTTT.